These T cell receptor beta chains were read from a single sample in a study of T cell repertoires in cytomegalovirus infection. Which antigens these TCRs recognize remains unknown. MiXCR, run by TCRdb on the reads, gives a single entry per CDR3 protein. This sample yields about 130,000 distinct CDR3 sequences, of which more than 20% are seen a single time; roughly 35% belongs to the top ten. Input material: PBMCs, sequenced either directly or after in vitro stimulation (not recorded which). All receptors come from a human donor in good health (CMV status not recorded). Some clones in this sample may be carry-over from other donors' samples. CDR3s include the opening cysteine and the closing phenylalanine or tryptophan. D genes are given only for firm matches. A clone size is listed for some rows: how often the clone was seen (once, few, many), or a class if it is expanded.

J gene,clone size,D gene,V gene,CDR3 DNA,CDR3 protein
TRBJ2-1,few,-,TRBV29-1,TGCAGCGTTTTGTCGGGCAGCTCCTACAATGAGCAGTTCTTC,CSVLSGSSYNEQFF
TRBJ2-5,-,TRBD1,TRBV6-5,TGTGCCAGCAGGGGACAGGGGACCCAGTACTTC,CASRGQGTQYF
TRBJ1-1,-,TRBD1,TRBV18,TGTGCCAGCTCTGGACAGGGGACATCGAACACTGAAGCTTTCTTT,CASSGQGTSNTEAFF
TRBJ2-5,few,-,TRBV28,TGTGCCAGCACGGGACATGGGGAAGAGACCCAGTACTTC,CASTGHGEETQYF
TRBJ2-7,few,-,TRBV19,TGTGCCAGTAGTCTAAGGGACGGAGCCTACGAGCAGTACTTC,CASSLRDGAYEQYF
TRBJ2-1,once,TRBD2,TRBV6-6,TGTGCCAGCAGTTACTCGAGGACTAGCGGGGATGAGCAGTTCTTC,CASSYSRTSGDEQFF
TRBJ1-5,many,TRBD1,TRBV7-9,TGTGCCAGCAGCCCAGGACAGGGGAGGGGTAGCAATCAGCCCCAGCATTTT,CASSPGQGRGSNQPQHF
TRBJ2-7,-,-,TRBV7-6,TGTGCCAGCAGCGAAAAGGTCGGCCCTTCCTACGAGCAGTACTTC,CASSEKVGPSYEQYF
TRBJ1-6,-,-,TRBV28,TGTGCCAGCCTCCCCGGTGAACTCTATAATTCACCCCTCCACTTT,CASLPGELYNSPLHF
TRBJ2-1,-,-,TRBV28,TGTGCCAGCAGTTTGAGGTTAGGACCCTACAATGAGCAGTTCTTC,CASSLRLGPYNEQFF
TRBJ1-1,-,TRBD1,TRBV27,TGTGCCAGCAGTTTCGGGACAGGGAAGATGGTGAAAGCTTTCTTT,CASSFGTGKMVKAFF
TRBJ1-2,few,TRBD1,TRBV5-1,TGCGCCAGCAGCCCGGACAGGGGGAAGTTTTATGGCTACACCTTC,CASSPDRGKFYGYTF
TRBJ2-1,many,-,TRBV7-9,TGTGCCAGCAGCGCCCCTTTCGCGGATGGCTACAATGAGCAGTTCTTC,CASSAPFADGYNEQFF
TRBJ2-7,many,TRBD1,TRBV7-2,TGTGCCAGCAGCTTCGCCGGGACAGGGGGATACGAGCAGTACTTC,CASSFAGTGGYEQYF
TRBJ1-1,few,-,TRBV7-2,TGTGCCAGCAGCCGCCGGGACACGAACACTGAAGCTTTCTTT,CASSRRDTNTEAFF
TRBJ2-7,few,TRBD2,TRBV20-1,TGCAGTGCTAGGGGGGCTTTAGCGGGAGGGCCGTACGAGCAGTACTTC,CSARGALAGGPYEQYF
TRBJ1-1,-,-,TRBV7-2,TGTGCCAGCAGCTTTGATAGGGACACTGAAGCTTTCTTT,CASSFDRDTEAFF
TRBJ1-2,few,-,TRBV4-1,TGCGCCAGCAGCCAAGATGTGGGTCTTGGAGGCTACACCTTC,CASSQDVGLGGYTF
TRBJ1-2,many,TRBD1,TRBV28,TGTGCCAGCAGTGCCCAGACAGGGGGGAACTATGGCTACACCTTC,CASSAQTGGNYGYTF
TRBJ2-1,-,-,TRBV4-2,TGTGCCAGCAGCCAAGATCCGATCGGTGTCAACAATGAGCAGTTCTTC,CASSQDPIGVNNEQFF
TRBJ2-1,-,-,TRBV28,TGTGCCAGCAGTCCCGGACTCTACAATGAGCAGTTCTTC,CASSPGLYNEQFF
TRBJ2-1,many,-,TRBV7-2,TGTGCCAGCGCAACTAGCACAAGGGGTAATGAGCAGTTCTTC,CASATSTRGNEQFF
TRBJ2-4,-,-,TRBV19,TGTGCCAGTAGTATGGTCTCCGGGCCGATCCGAAACTTC,CASSMVSGPIRNF
TRBJ1-2,-,-,TRBV18,TGTGCCAGCTCATCGCCCGAGACCTACTATGGCTACACCTTC,CASSSPETYYGYTF
TRBJ2-3,many,-,TRBV7-2,TGTGCCAGCAGCTTAGTGGGCGGGCGACCAGATACGCAGTATTTT,CASSLVGGRPDTQYF
TRBJ2-3,-,-,TRBV11-2,TGTGTCAGCAGCTTAAGGGTCTGGGATACGCAGTATTTT,CVSSLRVWDTQYF
TRBJ2-1,few,TRBD1,TRBV9,TGTGCCAGCAGCGTAGAACGGGGGACAGGCAATGAGCAGTTCTTC,CASSVERGTGNEQFF
TRBJ1-5,many,-,TRBV28,TGTGCCAGCAGTTTTAGTTTCCAGGGACCCGATCAGCCCCAGCATTTT,CASSFSFQGPDQPQHF
TRBJ2-1,-,-,TRBV6-5,TGTGCCAATAGCAGGTACCTTGGGGTAGAGCAGTTCTTC,CANSRYLGVEQFF
TRBJ1-4,many,TRBD1,TRBV7-2,TGTGCCAGCAGCTCCGACAGGGGAAGAGGGGAAAAACTGTTTTTT,CASSSDRGRGEKLFF
TRBJ2-1,-,-,TRBV10-2,TGCGCCAGCAGTGAGCCTAATGAGCAGTTCTTC,CASSEPNEQFF
TRBJ2-5,few,-,TRBV28,TGTGCCAGCAGTGAAGGGGGGCAAGAGACCCAGTACTTC,CASSEGGQETQYF
TRBJ2-5,few,TRBD1,TRBV7-2,TGTGCCAGCAGCTTAGAGGGCAGGGGGCTAGAGACCCAGTACTTC,CASSLEGRGLETQYF
TRBJ2-3,many,TRBD2,TRBV6-2/TRBV6-3,TGTGCCAGCAGCTCAAATAGCGGGAGGGCCCTTGGTAATACGCAGTATTTT,CASSSNSGRALGNTQYF
TRBJ1-5,few,TRBD1,TRBV6-5,TGTGCCAGCAGAAGGACAGGTGCGGGGAATCAGCCCCAGCATTTT,CASRRTGAGNQPQHF
TRBJ1-1,many,-,TRBV7-2,TGTGCCAGCAGCTGGGGCCCCGGGGACACTGAAGCTTTCTTT,CASSWGPGDTEAFF
TRBJ2-7,many,-,TRBV4-1,TGTGCCAGCAGTCAGGGGGGCTACGAGCAGTACTTC,CASSQGGYEQYF
TRBJ1-1,few,-,TRBV6-2/TRBV6-3,TGTGCCAGCAGTTACTCGGCAGGGGACACTGAAGCTTTCTTT,CASSYSAGDTEAFF
TRBJ2-7,-,-,TRBV7-9,TGTGCCAGCAGGCAGGGGACACAAGAGCAGTACTTC,CASRQGTQEQYF
TRBJ2-3,-,-,TRBV20-1,TGCAGTGCTAGAGCCCGAGATTACACAGATACGCAGTATTTT,CSARARDYTDTQYF
TRBJ1-2,few,TRBD1,TRBV19,TGTGCCAGTGCCACCTCCGGGACAGGGCTCTATGGCTACACCTTC,CASATSGTGLYGYTF
TRBJ2-1,few,TRBD2,TRBV11-3,TGTGCCAGCAGCCCTTGGGGACTAGCGGAGAAGACCTACAATGAGCAGTTCTTC,CASSPWGLAEKTYNEQFF
TRBJ2-1,-,TRBD1,TRBV4-3,TGCGCCAGCAGCCGCCTTGCCGGACAGGGAGCGAATGAGCAGTTCTTC,CASSRLAGQGANEQFF
TRBJ2-1,few,-,TRBV20-1,TGCAGTGCTAGTCATCAGGGGAGGAATGAGCAGTTCTTC,CSASHQGRNEQFF
TRBJ2-2,many,TRBD2,TRBV19,TGTGCCAGTAGTTCGGCTAGCGGGAGGGCCATCGGGGAGCTGTTTTTT,CASSSASGRAIGELFF
TRBJ1-1,few,TRBD1,TRBV28,TGTGCCAGCAGTTCGACAGGGGAAGACACTGAAGCTTTCTTT,CASSSTGEDTEAFF
TRBJ2-5,-,TRBD2,TRBV28,TGTGCCAGCAGAACCACGGGAGCGGGAGGGCCAAAAGAGACCCAGTACTTC,CASRTTGAGGPKETQYF
TRBJ2-2,-,-,TRBV30,TGTGCCTGGAGTTTTGCGGTCGGGGAGCTGTTTTTT,CAWSFAVGELFF
TRBJ2-1,-,-,TRBV6-2/TRBV6-3,TGTGCCAGCAGTTCCCCGGGACTCCAAGTAAATGAGCAGTTCTTC,CASSSPGLQVNEQFF
TRBJ2-7,-,TRBD1,TRBV7-9,TGTGCCAGCAGCTTAGCACGGACAGGGGCGAACGAGCAGTACTTC,CASSLARTGANEQYF